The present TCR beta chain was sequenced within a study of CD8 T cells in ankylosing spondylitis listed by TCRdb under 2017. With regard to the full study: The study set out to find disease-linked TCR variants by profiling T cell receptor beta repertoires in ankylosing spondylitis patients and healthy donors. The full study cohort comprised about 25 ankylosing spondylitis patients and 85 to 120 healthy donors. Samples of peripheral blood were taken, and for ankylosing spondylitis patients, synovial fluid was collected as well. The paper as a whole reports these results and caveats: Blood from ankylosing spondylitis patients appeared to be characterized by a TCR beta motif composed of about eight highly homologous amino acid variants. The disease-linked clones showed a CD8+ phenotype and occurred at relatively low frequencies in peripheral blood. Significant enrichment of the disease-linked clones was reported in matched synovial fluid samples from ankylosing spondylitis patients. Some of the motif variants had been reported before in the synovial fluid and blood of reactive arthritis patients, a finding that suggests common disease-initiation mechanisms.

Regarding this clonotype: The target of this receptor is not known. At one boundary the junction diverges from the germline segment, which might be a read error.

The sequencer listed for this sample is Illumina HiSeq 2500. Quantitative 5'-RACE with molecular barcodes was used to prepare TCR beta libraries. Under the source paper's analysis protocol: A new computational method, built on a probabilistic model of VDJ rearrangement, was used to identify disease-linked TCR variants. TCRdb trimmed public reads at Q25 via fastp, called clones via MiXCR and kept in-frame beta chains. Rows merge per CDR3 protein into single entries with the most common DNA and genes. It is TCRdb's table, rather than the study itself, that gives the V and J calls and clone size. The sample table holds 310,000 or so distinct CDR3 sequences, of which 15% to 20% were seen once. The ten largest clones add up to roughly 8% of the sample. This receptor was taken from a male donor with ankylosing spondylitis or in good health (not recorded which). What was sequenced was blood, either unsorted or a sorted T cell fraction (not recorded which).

The CDR3 region: CASSPAGVSYNEQFF. At the DNA level, the sequence is TGTGCCAGCAGCCCGGCGGGAGTCTCCTATAATGAGCAGTTCTTC. The chain is made from TRBV3-1 and TRBJ2-1; TRBD2 fits 7 bases in the junction. The cysteine opens and the phenylalanine closes a CDR3 of 15 amino acids. The read is trimmed to its CDR3 DNA, 45 bases read in frame from base 1. The germline V gene (reference sequence) gives CDR1 as LGHDT and CDR2 as YNNKEL.